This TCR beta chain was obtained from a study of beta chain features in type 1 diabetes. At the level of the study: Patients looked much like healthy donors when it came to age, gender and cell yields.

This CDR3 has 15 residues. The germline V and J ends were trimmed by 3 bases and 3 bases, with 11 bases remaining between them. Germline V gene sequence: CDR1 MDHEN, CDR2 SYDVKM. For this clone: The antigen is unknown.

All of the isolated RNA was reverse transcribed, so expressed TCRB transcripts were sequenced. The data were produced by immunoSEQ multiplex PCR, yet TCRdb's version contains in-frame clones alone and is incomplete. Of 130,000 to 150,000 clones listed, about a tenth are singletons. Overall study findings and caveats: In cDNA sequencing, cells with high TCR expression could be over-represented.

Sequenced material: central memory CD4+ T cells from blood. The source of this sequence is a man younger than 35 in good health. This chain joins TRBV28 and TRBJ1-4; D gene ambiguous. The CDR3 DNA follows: TGTGCCAGCAGTTTTAGTGGGAGTGCTAATGAAAAACTGTTTTTT. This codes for CASSFSGSANEKLFF.